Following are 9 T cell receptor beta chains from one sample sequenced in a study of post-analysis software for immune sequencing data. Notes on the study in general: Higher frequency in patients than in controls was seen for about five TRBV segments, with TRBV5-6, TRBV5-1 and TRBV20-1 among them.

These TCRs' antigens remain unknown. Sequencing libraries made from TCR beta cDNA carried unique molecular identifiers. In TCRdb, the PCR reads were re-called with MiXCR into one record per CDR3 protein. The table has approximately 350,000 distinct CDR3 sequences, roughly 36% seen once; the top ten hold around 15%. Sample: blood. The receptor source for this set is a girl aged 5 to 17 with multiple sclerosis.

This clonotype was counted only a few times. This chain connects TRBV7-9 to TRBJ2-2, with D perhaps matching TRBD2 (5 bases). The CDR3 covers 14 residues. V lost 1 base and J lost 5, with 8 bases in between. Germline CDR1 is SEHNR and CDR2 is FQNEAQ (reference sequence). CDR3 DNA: TGTGCCAGCAGCTTAGTCGGCGGGACCGGGGAGCTGTTTTTT. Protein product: CASSLVGGTGELFF.

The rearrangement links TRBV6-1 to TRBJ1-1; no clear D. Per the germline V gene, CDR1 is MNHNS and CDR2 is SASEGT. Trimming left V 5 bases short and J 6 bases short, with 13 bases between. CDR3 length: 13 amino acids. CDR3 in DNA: TGTGCCAGCAGTCGGAGGGTGGAGGCTGAAGCTTTCTTT. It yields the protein CASSRRVEAEAFF.

The CDR3, as DNA: TGTGCCAGCAGACCTAACGTGGGTGAAAAACTGTTTTTT. Its protein is CASRPNVGEKLFF. V is TRBV13 and J is TRBJ1-4; D not certain. V lost 6 bases and J lost 7, with 12 bases in between. The germline gives CDR1 PRHDT, CDR2 FYEKMQ (reference sequence). The CDR3 sequence is 13 residues long.

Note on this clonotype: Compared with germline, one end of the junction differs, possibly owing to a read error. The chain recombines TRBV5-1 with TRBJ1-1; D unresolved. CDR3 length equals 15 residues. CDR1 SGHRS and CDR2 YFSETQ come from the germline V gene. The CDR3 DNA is TGCGCCCGCAGCTTGGCCCCAGACCTGAACACTGAAGCTTTCTTT. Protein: CARSLAPDLNTEAFF.

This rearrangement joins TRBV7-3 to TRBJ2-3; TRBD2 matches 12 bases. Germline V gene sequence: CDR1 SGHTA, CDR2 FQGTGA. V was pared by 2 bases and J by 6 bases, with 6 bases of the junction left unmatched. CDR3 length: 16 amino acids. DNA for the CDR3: TGTGCCAGCAGCTTAGCAAGGACTAGCGGGGCGGATACGCAGTATTTT. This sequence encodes CASSLARTSGADTQYF.

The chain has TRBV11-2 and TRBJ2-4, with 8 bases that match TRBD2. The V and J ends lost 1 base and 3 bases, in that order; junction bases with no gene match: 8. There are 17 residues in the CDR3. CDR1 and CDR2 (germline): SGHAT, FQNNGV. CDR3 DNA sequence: TGTGCCAGCAGCTTAGGACGACGGGGGGGGGACAAAAACATTCAGTACTTC. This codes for CASSLGRRGGDKNIQYF.

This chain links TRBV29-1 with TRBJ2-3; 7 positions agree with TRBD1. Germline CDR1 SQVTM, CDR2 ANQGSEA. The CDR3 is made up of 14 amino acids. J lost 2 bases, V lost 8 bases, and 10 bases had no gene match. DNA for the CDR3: TGCAGCCCGTTTTGGGGACAGAACACAGATACGCAGTATTTT. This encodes CSPFWGQNTDTQYF.

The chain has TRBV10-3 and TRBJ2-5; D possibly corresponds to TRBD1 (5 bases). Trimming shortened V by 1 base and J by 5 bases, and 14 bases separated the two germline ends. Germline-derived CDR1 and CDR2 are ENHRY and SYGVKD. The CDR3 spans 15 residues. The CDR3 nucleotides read TGTGCCATCAGTGAGTTGAAAGGGGTGGGGGAGACCCAGTACTTC. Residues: CAISELKGVGETQYF.

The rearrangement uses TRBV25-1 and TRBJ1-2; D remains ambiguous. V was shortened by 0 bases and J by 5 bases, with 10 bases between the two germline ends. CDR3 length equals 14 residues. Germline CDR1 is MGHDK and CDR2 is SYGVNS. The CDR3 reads CASSEYKAPYGYTF. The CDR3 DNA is TGTGCCAGCAGTGAATACAAGGCTCCTTATGGCTACACCTTC.